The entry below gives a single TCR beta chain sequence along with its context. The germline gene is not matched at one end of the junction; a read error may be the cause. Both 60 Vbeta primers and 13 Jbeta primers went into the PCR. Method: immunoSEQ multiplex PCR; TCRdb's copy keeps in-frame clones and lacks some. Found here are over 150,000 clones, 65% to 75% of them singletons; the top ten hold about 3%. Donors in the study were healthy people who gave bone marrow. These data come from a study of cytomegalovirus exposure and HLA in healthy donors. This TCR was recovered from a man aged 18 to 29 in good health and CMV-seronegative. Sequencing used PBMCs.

CDR3 coding DNA: TGTGCCTGGAGTTATGGTTACCCCGGAAACAGTCAGTACTTC. Translating it yields CAWSYGYPGNSQYF. This chain joins TRBV30 and TRBJ2-4; D call uncertain. This CDR3 contains 14 residues. Per germline, CDR1 GTSNPN and CDR2 SVGIG (reference sequence).